A single count supports the clone carrying this T cell receptor (beta chain). Its antigen is unknown. The sample comes from a study of OX40 agonist ivuxolimab in advanced cancers. Produced via immunoSEQ multiplex PCR; TCRdb's table is partial and in-frame only. The table has 45,000 to 50,000 clones, approximately 90% seen once; the top ten hold about 48%. Notes on the study in general: Mean expanded clone counts were higher in CD8+ than CD4+ T cells.

V was pared by 3 bases and J by 0 bases, with 9 bases between. CDR1 SQVTM and CDR2 ANQGSEA come from the germline V gene. This CDR3 contains 13 residues. The clonotype was recovered from an adult with an advanced solid tumor such as melanoma, head and neck, liver or kidney cancer. The sample here was CD4+ or CD8+ T cells sorted from blood, taken in a trial of the OX40 agonist ivuxolimab. The rearrangement joins TRBV29-1 to TRBJ2-7; D tentatively fits TRBD1 or TRBD2 (5 bases each). CDR3: CSVDGGTSYEQYF. The CDR3 region has the DNA TGCAGCGTTGATGGGGGAACCTCCTACGAGCAGTACTTC.